The entry below describes one TCR beta chain. The entry originates in a study of PD-L1 blockade in urothelial cancer. Germline V lookup: CDR1 SQVTM, CDR2 ANQGSEA. V dropped 5 bases and J dropped 4; count of bases not matched to a gene: 10. This CDR3 comprises 14 residues. Regarding time point: pretreatment peripheral blood. Generated by immunoSEQ multiplex PCR, the TCRdb table keeps only in-frame clones and is missing some. Of 80,000 to 90,000 clones listed, 70% to 90% are singletons. The sequence was collected from a man aged 55 to 69 with urothelial cancer. The V and J genes are TRBV29-1 and TRBJ2-7; 8 bases map to TRBD1. Material: PBMCs, obtained around atezolizumab (anti-PD-L1) treatment. The DNA for the CDR3 is TGCAGCGTTATATTAGACAGGGGCGGTTACGAGCAGTACTTC. Translated, it gives CSVILDRGGYEQYF.